These T cell receptor beta chains were read from a single sample in a study of cytomegalovirus exposure and HLA in healthy donors. This table comes from immunoSEQ multiplex PCR, and its TCRdb copy is limited to in-frame clones, with some not included. Among over 150,000 clones, over 80% were seen once, and the ten largest hold around 2%. The specimen was PBMCs. These receptors were collected from a human donor in good health. Both conserved end residues are part of each CDR3. The order of the fields is CDR3 DNA, CDR3 protein, J gene, V gene, clone size, D gene. The D gene is left open where the match is weak. Size tells how often a clone was seen (once, few, many) or the class of an expanded clone, and some rows leave it out.

TGTGCCAGCAGTGAATCAGATATTAACCTGTTTTTT CASSESDINLFF TRBJ1-4 TRBV2 once .
TGTGCCAGCACCCGACGGGAGAACACTGAAGCTTTCTTT CASTRRENTEAFF TRBJ1-1 TRBV9 . .
TGTGCCAGCAGCTTAGGGGCAGGGAACTCTGGGGCCAACGTCCTGACTTTC CASSLGAGNSGANVLTF TRBJ2-6 TRBV7-9 . .
TGTGCCAGCAGCTTAGTGCAGGGGCTCCTTTACTACGAGCAGTACTTC CASSLVQGLLYYEQYF TRBJ2-7 TRBV7-9 . .
TGTGCCAGCAGCTCAGGACAGAGTAACTATGGCTACACCTTC CASSSGQSNYGYTF TRBJ1-2 TRBV7-3 . .
TGTGCCAGCAGCCATCCAGCGGGGGACACAGATACGCAGTATTTT CASSHPAGDTDTQYF TRBJ2-3 TRBV7-2 once TRBD2
TGTGCCAGCAGAGAACTAGCGGGGGGTAGCTCCTACGAGCAGTACTTC CASRELAGGSSYEQYF TRBJ2-7 TRBV6-1 few TRBD2
TGTGCCAGCAGCGATAGGGGTAATGAGCAGTTCTTC CASSDRGNEQFF TRBJ2-1 TRBV7-2 few .
TGTGCCAGCAGTCCCCAGGCGGGGAGCCCCTACGAGCAGTACTTC CASSPQAGSPYEQYF TRBJ2-7 TRBV5-6 . .
TGTGCCAGTCAGATGGACTACGGACGTGGTGAGCAGTACTTC CASQMDYGRGEQYF TRBJ2-7 TRBV5-6 . .
TGTGCCAGCAGTTTTACAGGGCCCAACGAGCAGTACTTC CASSFTGPNEQYF TRBJ2-7 TRBV6-5 . .
TGTGCCAGCAGCGTAGTCCCGCGGAGCACAGATACGCAGTATTTT CASSVVPRSTDTQYF TRBJ2-3 TRBV9 . .